Listed below are T cell receptor beta chains from one sample, sequenced in a study of blood T cell repertoires in COVID-19. Here immunoSEQ multiplex PCR was the method, and the copy in TCRdb shows in-frame clones only, minus some. Of 250,000 to 300,000 clones detected, about nine tenths appear once; the ten largest clones hold 15% to 18%. The sequenced sample consisted of PBMCs or T cells enriched from blood (not recorded which). The receptors were sampled from a man aged 18 to 29 who had recovered from COVID-19. The CDR3 runs from the conserved cysteine through the conserved F or W. D genes are given only for firm matches. Clone size is shown for a subset of rows, as once, few, many or a class of expanded clone.

TGTGCCAGCATACCAGCGGGAGGGAGCACAGATACGCAGTATTTT,CASIPAGGSTDTQYF,TRBV28,NA,TRBJ2-3,TRBD2
TGCGCCAGCTTTAGTCCTCATGAAAAACTGTTTTTT,CASFSPHEKLFF,TRBV10-2,NA,TRBJ1-4,NA
TGTGCCAGCAGCCCTCCTAGCGGGGGGAGCACAGATACGCAGTATTTT,CASSPPSGGSTDTQYF,TRBV7-9,NA,TRBJ2-3,TRBD2
TGTGCCAGCAGCTCCGGGGACAGCGGAAATCACTATGGCTACACCTTC,CASSSGDSGNHYGYTF,TRBV5-6,NA,TRBJ1-2,TRBD1
TGTGCCAGCAGCTTAGGGGACACCCGCACAGATACGCAGTATTTT,CASSLGDTRTDTQYF,TRBV7-9,NA,TRBJ2-3,NA
TGTGCCAGCGCCCAGGGCGAGCAGCCCCAGCATTTT,CASAQGEQPQHF,TRBV13,few,TRBJ1-5,NA
TGTGCCAGCAGCCGGGGGTTGATTGCGACAGGGGGAAAGGAAAAACTGTTTTTT,CASSRGLIATGGKEKLFF,TRBV5-4,few,TRBJ1-4,TRBD1
TGTGCCAGTAGTATAGCCGGACAGAATAATTCACCCCTCCACTTT,CASSIAGQNNSPLHF,TRBV19,once,TRBJ1-6,NA
TGTGCCTGGAGCCGCAGTGGGGCTTCGGGTCAGCCCCAGCATTTT,CAWSRSGASGQPQHF,TRBV30,NA,TRBJ1-5,NA
TGTGCCAGCAGCTCCCGGGACAGGGTTCAGAGCTCCTACAATGAGCAGTTCTTC,CASSSRDRVQSSYNEQFF,TRBV28,NA,TRBJ2-1,TRBD1
TGTGCCAGCAGCTTAGATCGGGGGGGCAGAGACTATGGCTACACCTTC,CASSLDRGGRDYGYTF,TRBV11-2,few,TRBJ1-2,NA
TGTGCCAGCAGTTACTCGACGGGGACTGAAGCTTTCTTT,CASSYSTGTEAFF,TRBV6-5,NA,TRBJ1-1,NA
TGTGCCAGCAGTTTTGGGGCCACCTACGAGCAGTACTTC,CASSFGATYEQYF,TRBV12-3/TRBV12-4,NA,TRBJ2-7,NA
TGTGCCAGCAGCTTAGCGCGCGAACCTCAGCCCCAGCATTTT,CASSLAREPQPQHF,TRBV7-9,NA,TRBJ1-5,NA
TGCAGCGTTGATGGAGCCATTGGCTCAGATACGCAGTATTTT,CSVDGAIGSDTQYF,TRBV29-1,NA,TRBJ2-3,NA
TGTGCCAGCCGGGAGTTGGGCTACAATGAGCAGTTCTTC,CASRELGYNEQFF,TRBV6-5,NA,TRBJ2-1,NA
TGTGCCAGCACCGGGACTAGCACTAGCACAGATACGCAGTATTTT,CASTGTSTSTDTQYF,TRBV28,NA,TRBJ2-3,TRBD2
TGTGCCTGGACCCCGACTAGCGGGCCTTGGGGCACGCAGTATTTT,CAWTPTSGPWGTQYF,TRBV30,few,TRBJ2-3,TRBD2
TGTGCCAGCAGCTTAGGGGCGGGAGGGGGCGAGCAGTACTTC,CASSLGAGGGEQYF,TRBV7-6,once,TRBJ2-7,TRBD2
TGTGCCAGCAGCTTTCGCAGGGGTGATCAGCCCCAGCATTTT,CASSFRRGDQPQHF,TRBV7-8,NA,TRBJ1-5,NA
TGCGCCAGCAGCCCCACCCCCCCGGGGGGGTTCACTGAAGCTTTCTTT,CASSPTPPGGFTEAFF,TRBV5-1,NA,TRBJ1-1,NA
TGTGCCAGCAGCCCACCGGACAGGGAAAGGTATGGCTACACCTTC,CASSPPDRERYGYTF,TRBV21-1,few,TRBJ1-2,NA
TGTGCCAGCAGTCATTATGGGACTAGCGGAGCCCCTCTAGTCAATGAGCAGTTCTTC,CASSHYGTSGAPLVNEQFF,TRBV27,NA,TRBJ2-1,TRBD2
TGCGCCAGCAGCCCTGGGACAGGGGGTCTGAGTGAAAAACTGTTTTTT,CASSPGTGGLSEKLFF,TRBV5-1,NA,TRBJ1-4,TRBD1
TGTGCCAGCAGCGAATCGACAGGGCAGGAGACCCAGTACTTC,CASSESTGQETQYF,TRBV9,NA,TRBJ2-5,TRBD1
TGTGCCAGCAGCCATACGGGGAGGCTACCTTACGAGCAGTACTTC,CASSHTGRLPYEQYF,TRBV11-2,once,TRBJ2-7,NA
TGCGCCAGCAGCATAACCGGGACTAGCGGGAGGGCAGGAGAGACCCAGTACTTC,CASSITGTSGRAGETQYF,TRBV5-1,NA,TRBJ2-5,TRBD2
TGTGCCAGCTCACCCAGGGTGGAGACCCAGTACTTC,CASSPRVETQYF,TRBV18,NA,TRBJ2-5,NA
TGTGCCAGCTCACCGGGACAGGGGGGATCCTACGAGCAGTACTTC,CASSPGQGGSYEQYF,TRBV18,NA,TRBJ2-7,TRBD1
TGTGCCAGTAGCGACACTAACTATGGCTACACCTTC,CASSDTNYGYTF,TRBV19,NA,TRBJ1-2,NA
TGTGCCAGCAGCCAACACCTCCGACAGGGTCACTATGGCTACACCTTC,CASSQHLRQGHYGYTF,TRBV3-1/TRBV3-2,NA,TRBJ1-2,TRBD1
TGTGCCAGCAGCTTAGACAAGTTTGAACGGGGTTATAGCAATCAGCCCCAGCATTTT,CASSLDKFERGYSNQPQHF,TRBV7-8,once,TRBJ1-5,NA
TGTGCCACCAGTGATGCCGGGGACTACGAGCAGTACTTC,CATSDAGDYEQYF,TRBV24-1,NA,TRBJ2-7,NA
TGTGCCAGTAGTACACGCAGGGAGGTCCAGGATGGCTACACCTTC,CASSTRREVQDGYTF,TRBV19,NA,TRBJ1-2,NA
TGTGCCATCAGTGACCCAGGACTAGCGGGAGGTACCACCGGGGAGCTGTTTTTT,CAISDPGLAGGTTGELFF,TRBV10-3,NA,TRBJ2-2,TRBD2
TGTGCCAGCAGTGGACAGGGGCCAATACTCTCTGGGGCCAACGTCCTGACTTTC,CASSGQGPILSGANVLTF,TRBV28,NA,TRBJ2-6,TRBD1
TGTGCCAGCAGCCCGGGACTAGCCAACTACGAGCAGTACTTC,CASSPGLANYEQYF,TRBV9,NA,TRBJ2-7,TRBD2
TGTGCCACCAGCGGACTAGCGGGAGGGCCCAATGAGCAGTTCTTC,CATSGLAGGPNEQFF,TRBV15,once,TRBJ2-1,TRBD2